The 23 T cell receptor beta chains listed next were all sequenced from one sample in a study of CD8 T cells in ankylosing spondylitis. Each CDR3 protein gets one entry after TCRdb re-called the 5' RACE reads with MiXCR. Counted here are 200,000 to 300,000 distinct CDR3 sequences, more than 20% occurring once; the ten biggest clones make up over 0.55%. What was sequenced was blood, either unsorted or a sorted T cell fraction (not recorded which). The origin of the receptors is a male donor with ankylosing spondylitis or in good health (not recorded which).

This clonotype was detected a few times. The rearrangement links TRBV6-1 to TRBJ2-6; D ambiguous. The CDR3 loop spans 13 amino acids. The germline V and J ends were trimmed by 6 bases and 4 bases, with 7 bases remaining between them. Per germline, CDR1 MNHNS and CDR2 SASEGT. CDR3 sequence (DNA): TGTGCCAGCAGAGTGTCCGGGGCCAACGTCCTGACTTTC. It is translated as CASRVSGANVLTF.

This clonotype has just a few counts. This rearrangement joins TRBV20-1 to TRBJ2-3; tentatively, D is TRBD2 (6 bases). Trimming removed 5 bases at V and 0 bases at J, with 18 bases between. CDR1 is DFQATT and CDR2 is SNEGSKA in the germline V gene (reference sequence). The CDR3 sequence is 16 residues long. The CDR3 sequence is CSAPIGGAASTDTQYF. DNA of the CDR3: TGCAGTGCTCCCATTGGAGGGGCCGCTAGCACAGATACGCAGTATTTT.

The chain employs TRBV12-3 or TRBV12-4 and TRBJ2-6, with D perhaps given as TRBD1 or TRBD2 (5 bases each). With 5 bases removed from V and 0 bases from J, the gap between germline ends came to 17 bases. The CDR3 is made up of 18 amino acids. In nucleotides, the CDR3 is TGTGCCAGCAGTACCGGGACCGGTCTCTCCTCTGGGGCCAACGTCCTGACTTTC. Translating gives CASSTGTGLSSGANVLTF.

The chain recombines TRBV2 with TRBJ1-4; 7 bases fit TRBD1. CDR3 length: 15 amino acids. V shed 0 bases and J 4 bases; nucleotides not matched to a gene: 2. The germline V gene encodes CDR1 SNHLY and CDR2 FYNNEI. This chain's CDR3 is CASSEATGHNEKLFF. DNA of the CDR3: TGTGCCAGCAGTGAAGCGACAGGGCATAATGAAAAACTGTTTTTT.

This clonotype has at least ten counts. The chain has TRBV2 and TRBJ2-7; weak D call: TRBD2 (5 bases). Between the trimmed V and J ends, which lost 8 bases and 5 bases, there was a span of 19 bases. CDR1 is SNHLY and CDR2 is FYNNEI in the germline V gene. The CDR3 is made up of 14 amino acids. CDR3 amino acids: CASGLAGGRHEQYF. CDR3 DNA sequence: TGTGCCAGCGGTTTGGCAGGAGGCCGTCACGAGCAGTACTTC.

V gene TRBV12-3 or TRBV12-4 combines with J gene TRBJ2-3, with TRBD2 identical over 10 bases. The CDR3 extends over 14 amino acids. Unmatched junction bases numbered 4, after V lost 2 bases and J lost 8 bases. The CDR3 here is CASSLSLAGATQYF. The CDR3 region has the DNA TGTGCCAGCAGTTTAAGTCTAGCGGGGGCTACGCAGTATTTT.

This clonotype occurred many times. The rearrangement joins TRBV20-1 to TRBJ1-2; D is undetermined. The CDR3 contains 12 residues. The germline V gene encodes CDR1 DFQATT and CDR2 SNEGSKA (reference sequence). Trimming took 0 bases from V and 4 from J, leaving 6 bases between them. The CDR3 loop is CSAREGAYGYTF. In DNA, the CDR3 is TGCAGTGCTAGAGAGGGCGCCTATGGCTACACCTTC.

At least ten counts were recorded for this clonotype. V usage is TRBV20-1 and J usage is TRBJ2-3; TRBD1 agrees at 7 bases. The germline CDR1 and CDR2 sequences are DFQATT and SNEGSKA (reference sequence). J was trimmed by 2 bases and V by 6 bases; bases with no gene match: 14. There are 16 residues in the CDR3. The chain's CDR3 is CSATEGQRFYTDTQYF. CDR3 sequence (DNA): TGCAGTGCCACCGAGGGACAGAGATTTTACACAGATACGCAGTATTTT.

This chain connects TRBV4-2 to TRBJ2-3; TRBD1 might be the D (6 bases). This CDR3 is built from 16 residues. Per the germline V gene, CDR1 is LGHNA and CDR2 is YNFKEQ. Between the trimmed V and J ends, which lost 2 bases and 2 bases, there was a span of 14 bases. CDR3 in amino acids: CASSQRSGQSTDTQYF. For the CDR3, the DNA is TGTGCCAGCAGCCAAAGGTCCGGACAGTCCACAGATACGCAGTATTTT.

In this sample, this clonotype turned up a few times. The J gene is TRBJ2-7, the V gene TRBV24-1, with D possibly TRBD2 on 5 matching bases. This CDR3 is 13 amino acids long. Germline values: CDR1 KGHDR, CDR2 SFDVKD. Trimming cost V 0 bases and J 6 bases, with 8 bases left between them. The CDR3 DNA reads as TGTGCCACCAGTGATTTGTACGAGGGCGAGCAGTACTTC. Protein product: CATSDLYEGEQYF.

The J gene is TRBJ2-4, the V gene TRBV11-2; D call uncertain. The germline V gene has CDR1 SGHAT and CDR2 FQNNGV. This CDR3 has 15 residues. V shed 4 bases and J shed 0 bases, with 10 bases lying between them. The CDR3 DNA sequence: TGTGCCAGCAGCTCTCGGACGGTAGCCAAAAACATTCAGTACTTC. Its protein is CASSSRTVAKNIQYF.

At least ten counts were recorded for this clonotype. The rearrangement links TRBV20-1 to TRBJ2-1, with D possibly being TRBD1 or TRBD2 (6 bases each). Per germline, CDR1 DFQATT and CDR2 SNEGSKA (reference sequence). This CDR3 comprises 15 residues. Trimming stripped 0 bases from V and 14 bases from J, with 23 bases between. The CDR3 bases are TGCAGTGCTAGAGACACCCTTGGGGGGCAGAATTACGAGTTCTTC. Its translation is CSARDTLGGQNYEFF.

This clonotype was counted many times. The chain combines TRBV12-3 or TRBV12-4 with TRBJ1-4; D unclear. The CDR3 totals 15 residues. Trimming stripped 0 bases from V and 5 bases from J, with 10 bases between. CDR3 bases: TGTGCCAGCAGTTTAGCTGGGGTCGGGAATGAAAAACTGTTTTTT. Translation: CASSLAGVGNEKLFF.

This clonotype was recorded many times. The V and J genes are TRBV20-1 and TRBJ2-4; either TRBD1 or TRBD2 may fit D (6 bases each). In germline, CDR1 is DFQATT, CDR2 SNEGSKA (reference sequence). The CDR3 extends over 15 amino acids. The V and J ends lost 4 bases and 3 bases respectively, with 16 bases between them. The CDR3 DNA sequence: TGCAGTGCTACCGGGGGCACCCAAGGCAAAAACATTCAGTACTTC. Translation: CSATGGTQGKNIQYF.

This clonotype has a count of ten or more. The CDR3 bases are TGCAGTGCTAAACACACAGGACGTGCCTATGGCTACACCTTC. Amino acids: CSAKHTGRAYGYTF. The chain couples TRBV20-1 to TRBJ1-2; weak D call: TRBD1 (5 bases). The CDR3 is made up of 14 amino acids. Germline assignment: CDR1 DFQATT and CDR2 SNEGSKA (reference sequence). Trimming left V 4 bases short and J 4 bases short, with 16 bases between.

The rearrangement links TRBV12-3 or TRBV12-4 to TRBJ2-5, with D unclear. The CDR3 extends over 13 amino acids. Between the trimmed V and J ends, which lost 6 bases and 0 bases, there was a span of 8 bases. CDR3 sequence (DNA): TGTGCCAGCAGCACAGCGTACCAAGAGACCCAGTACTTC. Translation gives CASSTAYQETQYF.

This clonotype was detected only a few times. This chain uses TRBV20-1 with TRBJ2-1, with TRBD2 identical over 7 bases. The CDR3 length is 13 residues. The germline CDR1 and CDR2 sequences are DFQATT and SNEGSKA (reference sequence). With 7 bases clipped from V and 8 bases from J, the junction kept 11 bases outside the gene matches. CDR3 sequence reads: CSGGGLGKDEQFF. In DNA, the CDR3 is TGCAGTGGGGGGGGACTGGGGAAAGATGAGCAGTTCTTC.

The chain couples TRBV20-1 to TRBJ1-2, with D maybe TRBD1 (5 bases). The V end lost 0 bases, the J end lost 2 bases, and 10 bases lay between the germline ends. Germline V gene sequence: CDR1 DFQATT, CDR2 SNEGSKA (reference sequence). The CDR3 contains 14 residues. The CDR3 loop is CSARDRRANYGYTF. The CDR3 region has the DNA TGCAGTGCTAGAGATCGCAGGGCGAACTATGGCTACACCTTC.

The sample holds many counts of this clonotype. CDR3 DNA sequence: TGTGCCAGCAGCCTAGAAGATACGCAGTATTTT. Protein sequence: CASSLEDTQYF. This chain joins TRBV12-3 or TRBV12-4 and TRBJ2-3, with D uncertain. The CDR3 runs to 11 residues. Trimming removed 6 bases at V and 5 bases at J, with 6 bases between.

This clonotype was observed once. This chain links TRBV5-4 with TRBJ2-7, with 8 bases that match TRBD1. Germline V gene sequence: CDR1 SGHNT, CDR2 YYREEE (reference sequence). The CDR3 runs 15 residues. J was trimmed by 5 bases and V by 1 base; bases with no gene match: 8. The CDR3 protein is CASSLPGQGLDEQYF. DNA of the CDR3: TGTGCCAGCAGCTTGCCTGGACAGGGTTTGGACGAGCAGTACTTC.

The chain uses TRBV15 and TRBJ2-3; the D gene is possibly TRBD2 (6 bases). CDR1 and CDR2 from the germline V gene are LNHNV and YYDKDF (reference sequence). CDR3 length equals 13 residues. The germline V and J ends were trimmed by 4 bases and 7 bases, with 12 bases remaining between them. The CDR3 loop is CATSTFRDYTQYF. CDR3 bases: TGTGCCACCAGCACCTTCCGGGACTATACGCAGTATTTT.

In this sample, this clonotype turned up a few times. The chain employs TRBV29-1 and TRBJ2-2; no clear D. This CDR3 region has 13 residues. Trimming took off 6 bases at V and 5 bases at J, with 13 bases between the two ends. Germline loops: CDR1 SQVTM, CDR2 ANQGSEA. CDR3 nucleotide sequence: TGCAGCGTCCCAACCTTGGGGACCGGGGAGCTGTTTTTT. This codes for CSVPTLGTGELFF.

This clonotype was seen only a few times. The CDR3 sequence is CSARDKRGPYNEQFF. The DNA for the CDR3 is TGCAGTGCTAGAGATAAGCGGGGCCCCTACAATGAGCAGTTCTTC. The rearrangement links TRBV20-1 to TRBJ2-1; 7 nucleotides agree with TRBD2. The CDR3 totals 15 residues. Trimming removed 0 bases from V and 2 bases from J; junction bases left unmatched: 4. Germline V gene data show CDR1 as DFQATT and CDR2 as SNEGSKA (reference sequence).